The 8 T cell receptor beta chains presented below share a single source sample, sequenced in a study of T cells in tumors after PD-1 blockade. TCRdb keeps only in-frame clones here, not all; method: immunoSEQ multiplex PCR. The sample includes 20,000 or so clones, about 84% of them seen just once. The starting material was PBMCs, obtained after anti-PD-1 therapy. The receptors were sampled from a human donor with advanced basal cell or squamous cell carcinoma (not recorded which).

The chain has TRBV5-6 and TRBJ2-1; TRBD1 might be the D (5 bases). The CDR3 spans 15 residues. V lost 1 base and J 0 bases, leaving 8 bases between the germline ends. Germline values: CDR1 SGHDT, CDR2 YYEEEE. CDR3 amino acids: CASSLYRSSYNEQFF. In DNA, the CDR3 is TGTGCCAGCAGCTTGTACAGGAGCTCCTACAATGAGCAGTTCTTC. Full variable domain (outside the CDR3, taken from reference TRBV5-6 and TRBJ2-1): DAGVTQSPTHLIKTRGQQVTLRCSPKSGHDTVSWYQQALGQGPQFIFQYYEEEERQRGNFPDRFSGHQFPNYSSELNVNALLLGDSALYLCASSLYRSSYNEQFFGPGTRLTVL.

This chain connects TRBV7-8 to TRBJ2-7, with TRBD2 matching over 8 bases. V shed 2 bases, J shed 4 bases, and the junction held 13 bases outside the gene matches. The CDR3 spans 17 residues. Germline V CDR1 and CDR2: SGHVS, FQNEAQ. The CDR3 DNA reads TGTGCCAGCAGCTTAAACAGCGGGAGCGTGGGTATTTACGAGCAGTACTTC. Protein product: CASSLNSGSVGIYEQYF.

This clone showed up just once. CDR3 DNA: TGCGCCAGCATCCAAGACCGGGACAGGTATTACAATGAGCAGTTCTTC. This codes for CASIQDRDRYYNEQFF. This rearrangement joins TRBV5-1 to TRBJ2-1; 8 bases are shared with TRBD1. The V gene end was trimmed by 6 bases and the J gene end by 4 bases; junction bases not matched to a gene: 12. Germline V gives CDR1 SGHRS, CDR2 YFSETQ. This CDR3 comprises 16 residues.

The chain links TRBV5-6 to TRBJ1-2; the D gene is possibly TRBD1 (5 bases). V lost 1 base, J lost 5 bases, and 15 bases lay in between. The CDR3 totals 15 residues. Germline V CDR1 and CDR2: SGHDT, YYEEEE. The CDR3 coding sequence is TGTGCCAGCAGCTTGTCCCTCCAAGGGGTTTATGGCTACACCTTC. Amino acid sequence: CASSLSLQGVYGYTF.

This chain's CDR3 is CASSLVGWTTTYNEQFF. The CDR3 DNA reads as TGTGCCAGCAGCTTAGTTGGATGGACAACAACATACAATGAGCAGTTCTTC. This rearrangement joins TRBV7-9 to TRBJ2-1; the D gene is possibly TRBD1 (5 bases). The CDR3 runs to 17 residues. Trimming shortened V by 1 base and J by 4 bases, and 17 bases separated the two germline ends. Germline V gives CDR1 SEHNR, CDR2 FQNEAQ (reference sequence).

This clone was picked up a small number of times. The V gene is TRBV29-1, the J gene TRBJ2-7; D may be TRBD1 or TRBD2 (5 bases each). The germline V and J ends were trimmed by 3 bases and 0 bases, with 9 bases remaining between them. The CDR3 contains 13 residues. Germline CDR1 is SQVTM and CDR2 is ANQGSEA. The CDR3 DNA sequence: TGCAGCGTTGAGAGGGGTCACTCCTACGAGCAGTACTTC. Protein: CSVERGHSYEQYF.

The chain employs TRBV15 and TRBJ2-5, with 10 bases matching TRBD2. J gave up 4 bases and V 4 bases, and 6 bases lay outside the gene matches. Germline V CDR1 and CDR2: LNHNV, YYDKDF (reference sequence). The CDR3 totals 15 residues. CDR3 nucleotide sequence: TGTGCCACCAGCACGCCCACTAGCGGGGTAGAGACCCAGTACTTC. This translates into CATSTPTSGVETQYF.

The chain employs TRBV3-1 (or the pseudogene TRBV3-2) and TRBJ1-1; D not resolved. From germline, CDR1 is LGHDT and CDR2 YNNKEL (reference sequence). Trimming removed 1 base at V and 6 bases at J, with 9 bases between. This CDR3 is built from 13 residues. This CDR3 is CASSQAPWPEAFF. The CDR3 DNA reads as TGTGCCAGCAGCCAAGCCCCCTGGCCTGAAGCTTTCTTT.